These 14 T cell receptor beta chains share one sample of origin, sequenced in a study of early T cells in non-severe SARS-CoV-2 infection. TCRdb redid the calling of the 5' RACE reads with MiXCR, one entry per CDR3 protein. The sample holds approximately 31,000 distinct CDR3 sequences; around 5.7% are singletons and the top ten take 5.3%. What was sequenced was whole blood. The source is an adult who was a healthcare worker with PCR-confirmed SARS-CoV-2 infection or an uninfected control (not recorded which).

In its sample, this clonotype was seen a few times. The chain is built from TRBV6-5 and TRBJ2-1; the match to TRBD2 covers 10 bases. Germline lookup yields CDR1 MNHEY and CDR2 SVGAGI. The CDR3 runs to 13 residues. The V and J ends lost 7 bases and 6 bases, in that order; junction bases with no gene match: 3. The CDR3 loop reads CASTSGSPNEQFF. The CDR3, as DNA: TGTGCCAGCACTAGCGGGAGTCCCAATGAGCAGTTCTTC.

The sample holds many counts of this clonotype. The genes are TRBV10-3 and TRBJ1-1; the match to TRBD1 covers 8 bases. This CDR3 comprises 12 residues. V dropped 8 bases and J dropped 6; count of bases not matched to a gene: 5. Germline loops: CDR1 ENHRY, CDR2 SYGVKD. The CDR3 region has the DNA TGTGCCATCGGAAGACAGGGGCCTGAAGCTTTCTTT. Its protein product is CAIGRQGPEAFF.

There are a few counts of this clonotype. The chain couples TRBV20-1 to TRBJ1-2; 8 bases map to TRBD1. Germline trimming cut 1 base from V and 10 bases from J; bases unmatched to any gene: 8. In germline, CDR1 is DFQATT, CDR2 SNEGSKA (reference sequence). This CDR3 comprises 13 residues. The CDR3 region has the DNA TGCAGTGCTAGAGGCGTAGACAGGGGCACCTACACCTTC. This codes for CSARGVDRGTYTF.

This clonotype was counted between two and nine times. J is TRBJ2-1 and V is TRBV4-3, with D hard to call. The germline gives CDR1 LGHNA, CDR2 YSLEER. The CDR3 is 14 residues long. V lost 4 bases and J 8 bases, leaving 15 bases between the germline ends. CDR3 amino acids: CASSPLAIGHEQFF. CDR3 coding DNA: TGCGCCAGCAGCCCTTTGGCTATAGGCCATGAGCAGTTCTTC.

The V and J genes are TRBV11-2 and TRBJ2-7, with 12 nucleotides matching TRBD1. Trimming at V came to 2 bases and at J to 2 bases, leaving 1 base not matched to a gene. Per germline, CDR1 SGHAT and CDR2 FQNNGV. CDR3 length: 15 residues. CDR3 sequence reads: CASSLRDRGPYEQYF. The CDR3 DNA reads TGTGCCAGCAGCTTAAGGGACAGGGGGCCCTACGAGCAGTACTTC.

This clonotype was seen ten or more times. The V and J genes are TRBV10-2 and TRBJ2-1; TRBD2 agrees at 11 bases. V shed 6 bases and J 2 bases; nucleotides not matched to a gene: 3. Per germline, CDR1 WSHSY and CDR2 SAAADI. This CDR3 contains 15 residues. The CDR3 is CASRVAGGPYNEQFF. The CDR3 DNA reads TGCGCCAGCAGGGTAGCGGGAGGGCCCTACAATGAGCAGTTCTTC.

This clonotype was found many times. This chain uses TRBV30 with TRBJ1-1; maybe TRBD1 (5 bases). This CDR3 has 15 amino acids. V lost 4 bases, J lost 4 bases, and 19 bases lay in between. The germline CDR1 and CDR2 sequences are GTSNPN and SVGIG (reference sequence). The CDR3 DNA follows: TGTGCCTGGAAATCGTTTCCAGGGAGTGGCACTGAAGCTTTCTTT. It is translated as CAWKSFPGSGTEAFF.

V gene TRBV28 combines with J gene TRBJ1-5; D ambiguous. Deletions cut 2 bases from V and 2 bases from J, with 10 bases between. In germline, CDR1 is MDHEN, CDR2 SYDVKM. The CDR3 runs to 15 residues. The CDR3 sequence is CASSLSGQGNQPQHF. The CDR3 DNA sequence: TGTGCCAGCAGTTTAAGTGGGCAGGGCAATCAGCCCCAGCATTTT.

This clonotype was counted at least ten times. V gene TRBV24-1 combines with J gene TRBJ2-1, with D perhaps matching TRBD1 (6 bases). This CDR3 contains 16 residues. The V end was cut by 10 bases, the J end by 1 base, with 19 bases between. CDR1 is KGHDR, CDR2 SFDVKD, per germline. CDR3 in amino acids: CATAQTRGLSYNEQFF. The CDR3, as DNA: TGTGCCACAGCTCAAACCAGGGGTTTATCCTACAATGAGCAGTTCTTC.

The CDR3 spells CASSERRDNQPQHF. CDR3 nucleotide sequence: TGTGCCAGCAGTGAAAGGCGCGACAATCAGCCCCAGCATTTT. The V call is TRBV6-1, the J call TRBJ1-5, with D unresolved. Germline CDR1 reads MNHNS; CDR2 reads SASEGT. Trimming removed 2 bases at V and 3 bases at J, with 8 bases between. The CDR3 has 14 amino acids.

This clonotype showed up many times. The chain uses TRBV6-1 and TRBJ2-7; 15 bases map to TRBD2. Germline values: CDR1 MNHNS, CDR2 SASEGT. The CDR3 is 20 residues long. V trimming: 2 bases; J trimming: 5 bases; junction bases outside the gene matches: 16. The CDR3 DNA follows: TGTGCCAGCAGTGAACGATACCCATCGGGACTAGCGGGAGGAGGAAACGAGCAGTACTTC. Translation: CASSERYPSGLAGGGNEQYF.

The rearrangement joins TRBV20-1 to TRBJ1-2; a weak D match, TRBD1 (5 bases). The CDR3 is made up of 15 amino acids. Germline values: CDR1 DFQATT, CDR2 SNEGSKA (reference sequence). Trimming shortened V by 0 bases and J by 1 base, and 12 bases separated the two germline ends. The CDR3 region is CSARDPRGRNYGYTF. In DNA form, the CDR3 reads TGCAGTGCTAGAGATCCAAGGGGCCGTAACTATGGCTACACCTTC.

The chain carries TRBV7-2 and TRBJ2-3; 9 nucleotides agree with TRBD2. This CDR3 is built from 16 residues. J gave up 4 bases and V 5 bases, and 10 bases lay outside the gene matches. Per the germline V gene, CDR1 is SGHTA and CDR2 is FQGNSA. CDR3 in DNA: TGTGCCAGCAGCCACGGGGCTAGCGGGACAGCAGATACGCAGTATTTT. Its translation: CASSHGASGTADTQYF.

In this sample, this clonotype turned up many times. CDR3 sequence reads: CASSLDLYGYTF. CDR3 nucleotides: TGTGCCAGCAGCTTAGATTTGTATGGCTACACCTTC. V and J are TRBV11-2 and TRBJ1-2; D is ambiguous. Trimming removed 0 bases from V and 5 bases from J, with 4 bases in between. The germline V gene encodes CDR1 SGHAT and CDR2 FQNNGV. The length of the CDR3 is 12 residues.